Listed here is a single TCR beta chain. This entry comes from a study of control samples from healthy donors and cancer patients. The CDR3 is 13 residues long. Between the trimmed V and J ends, which lost 4 bases and 6 bases, there was a span of 12 bases. The V gene's germline CDR1 is MNHEY and CDR2 SVGEGT. Some clones are missing from TCRdb's copy, which holds only in-frame ones; the method was immunoSEQ multiplex PCR. Here the sample spans over 10,000 clones, approximately 77% being singletons. The receptor was isolated from a male donor with melanoma. The sample consisted of formalin-fixed, paraffin-embedded tissue. The chain links TRBV6-2 or TRBV6-3 to TRBJ1-1; the D is unclear. CDR3 bases: TGTGCCAGCAGTTTTTGGAAGAGCGCTGAAGCTTTCTTT. Residues: CASSFWKSAEAFF.